These T cell receptor beta chains were read from a single sample in a study of T cells in Graves' hyperthyroidism and ophthalmopathy. TCRdb re-derived calls from the multiplex PCR reads in MiXCR, one entry per CDR3 protein. The sample carries fewer than 300,000 distinct CDR3 sequences, roughly 15% recorded once. Input material: blood. All receptors come from a woman aged 50 to 60 with Graves' hyperthyroidism that later progressed to Graves' ophthalmopathy. Each CDR3 is given with its conserved first and last residue. The D gene is left open where the match is weak. The size field is filled for only some rows; it gives once, few, many or a size class.

many 12 TRBJ1-3 . TRBV6-2/TRBV6-3 CAGRSSGNTIYF TGTGCCGGCCGAAGCTCTGGAAACACCATATATTTT
many 15 TRBJ2-1 . TRBV5-1 CASSQLADIYNEQFF TGCGCCAGCAGCCAATTAGCGGATATCTACAATGAGCAGTTCTTC
. 16 TRBJ2-1 TRBD2 TRBV7-9 CASSLWLAGGGNEQFF TGTGCCAGCAGCTTATGGCTAGCGGGAGGGGGCAATGAGCAGTTCTTC
many 19 TRBJ2-6 . TRBV6-2/TRBV6-3 CASSYSDTLRGPGANVLTF TGTGCCAGCAGTTACTCCGATACCTTGAGGGGACCTGGGGCCAACGTCCTGACTTTC
. 14 TRBJ1-2 TRBD1 TRBV20-1 CSAPRTGNNYGYTF TGCAGTGCTCCCAGGACAGGAAATAACTATGGCTACACCTTC
many 14 TRBJ2-5 . TRBV14 CASSPSPGQPTQYF TGTGCCAGCAGCCCCAGCCCAGGCCAGCCGACCCAGTACTTC
few 12 TRBJ1-4 . TRBV7-8 CASSPESEKLFF TGTGCCAGCAGCCCCGAGAGTGAAAAACTGTTTTTT
many 14 TRBJ1-1 . TRBV20-1 CSASRRPSEAEAFF TGCAGTGCTAGTCGTCGACCCTCGGAGGCTGAAGCTTTCTTT
many 14 TRBJ2-5 TRBD2 TRBV7-7 CASGGSGAAKTQYF TGTGCGTCGGGGGGAAGCGGGGCGGCCAAGACCCAGTACTTC
many 14 TRBJ2-5 TRBD2 TRBV20-1 CSARSPTSEGTQYF TGCAGTGCTAGATCCCCTACTAGCGAAGGGACCCAGTACTTC
many 15 TRBJ1-1 TRBD1 TRBV5-1 CASSLLGTGDTEAFF TGCGCCAGCAGCTTGCTAGGGACAGGGGACACTGAAGCTTTCTTT
few 14 TRBJ2-3 TRBD1 TRBV28 CASSFRGRTDTQYF TGTGCCAGCAGTTTCAGGGGGCGCACAGATACGCAGTATTTT
few 14 TRBJ1-5 . TRBV19 CASSIWESNQPQHF TGTGCCAGTAGTATTTGGGAGAGCAATCAGCCCCAGCATTTT
. 14 TRBJ2-7 . TRBV28 CASSLAVPRDEQYF TGTGCCAGCAGTTTAGCGGTTCCCCGGGACGAGCAGTACTTC
many 13 TRBJ2-1 . TRBV11-2 CASSSRSPVGQFF TGTGCCAGCAGCTCTCGTAGTCCGGTAGGGCAGTTCTTC
many 15 TRBJ2-1 TRBD2 TRBV11-2 CASTGASGTYNEQFF TGTGCCAGCACGGGAGCTAGCGGGACCTACAATGAGCAGTTCTTC
. 18 TRBJ2-7 TRBD2 TRBV5-1 CASSLEGLAGGPSYEQYF TGTGCCAGCAGCTTGGAAGGACTAGCGGGAGGGCCCTCCTACGAGCAGTACTTC
many 16 TRBJ2-1 . TRBV3-1 CASRLTPMSSYNEQFF TGTGCCAGCAGGTTAACCCCGATGAGCTCCTACAATGAGCAGTTCTTC
few 13 TRBJ1-3 . TRBV9 CASSVAVRGTTYF TGTGCCAGCAGCGTAGCCGTTCGAGGCACCACATATTTT
once 14 TRBJ2-2 . TRBV19 CASSISRNAGELFF TGTGCCAGTAGTATTTCGAGGAACGCCGGGGAGCTGTTTTTT
many 15 TRBJ1-2 TRBD1 TRBV12-3/TRBV12-4 CASSLRTGLHYGYTF TGTGCCAGCAGTTTAAGGACAGGCCTCCACTATGGCTACACCTTC
. 15 TRBJ2-3 TRBD2 TRBV6-1 CASRRDAGDVDTQYF TGTGCCAGCAGGAGGGACGCGGGAGACGTAGATACGCAGTATTTT
many 12 TRBJ2-1 TRBD2 TRBV18 CASSFGGNEQFF TGTGCCAGCTCATTCGGGGGGAATGAGCAGTTCTTC
. 15 TRBJ1-5 . TRBV28 CASRPSGFNNQPQHF TGTGCCAGCAGACCTTCCGGATTTAACAACCAGCCCCAGCATTTT
. 11 TRBJ1-2 . TRBV5-6 CASSLEGRYTF TGTGCCAGCAGCTTGGAGGGAAGGTACACCTTC
many 15 TRBJ2-7 TRBD1 TRBV24-1 CATSDWGQGLGEQYF TGTGCCACCAGTGATTGGGGACAGGGTCTGGGAGAGCAGTACTTC
many 15 TRBJ2-3 TRBD1 TRBV20-1 CSARDRTGSGDTQYF TGCAGTGCTAGAGATAGGACAGGGTCTGGGGATACGCAGTATTTT
many 17 TRBJ2-1 . TRBV3-1 CASSHGLAFSSYNEQFF TGTGCCAGCAGCCACGGACTGGCATTCTCATCCTACAATGAGCAGTTCTTC
many 15 TRBJ1-2 TRBD1 TRBV6-1 CASSPAGTGNYGYTF TGTGCCAGCAGTCCCGCAGGGACAGGAAACTATGGCTACACCTTC
. 15 TRBJ2-7 TRBD2 TRBV3-1 CASSSRLAGAYEQYF TGTGCCAGCAGCTCGCGACTAGCGGGAGCGTACGAGCAGTACTTC
. 14 TRBJ2-7 TRBD2 TRBV28 CASSMGTSGYEQYF TGTGCCAGCAGTATGGGGACTAGCGGTTACGAGCAGTACTTC
. 14 TRBJ2-1 TRBD2 TRBV4-1 CASSQLRLAGEQFF TGCGCCAGCAGCCAACTGAGACTAGCGGGTGAGCAGTTCTTC
. 14 TRBJ2-1 . TRBV6-1 CASSELGMYNEQFF TGTGCCAGCAGTGAACTCGGGATGTACAATGAGCAGTTCTTC
many 14 TRBJ2-1 . TRBV3-1 CASSQGTMQDEQFF TGTGCCAGCAGCCAAGGGACTATGCAGGATGAGCAGTTCTTC
many 12 TRBJ1-2 . TRBV20-1 CSARDPKYGYTF TGCAGTGCCAGAGATCCCAAATATGGCTACACCTTC
many 13 TRBJ2-7 . TRBV11-3 CASRCPGADEQYF TGTGCCAGCAGATGTCCGGGGGCGGATGAGCAGTACTTC
. 13 TRBJ1-4 . TRBV10-3 CAISDGPGEKLFF TGTGCCATCAGTGACGGACCCGGTGAAAAACTGTTTTTT
many 15 TRBJ2-7 . TRBV6-1 CASSWTDPGTYEQYF TGTGCCAGCAGTTGGACAGATCCGGGTACCTACGAGCAGTACTTC
many 13 TRBJ2-7 . TRBV30 CAWSVASVYEQYF TGTGCCTGGAGTGTAGCCTCAGTCTACGAGCAGTACTTC